This T cell receptor beta chain was sequenced in a study of T cell responses to AZD1222 COVID-19 vaccine. Doses given second, at about 4 or about 12 weeks, were pooled. This clone came up once. Only in-frame clones appear in the TCRdb table, and some are missing; sequencing was by immunoSEQ multiplex PCR. The table shows 180,000 or so clones, with around 90% occurring only once. V was trimmed by 0 bases and J by 4 bases, leaving 16 bases between them. CDR1 and CDR2 (germline): SGHRS, YFSETQ. The CDR3 covers 16 residues. The clonotype comes from an adult who received the AZD1222 COVID-19 vaccine. This material consisted of peripheral blood, taken 28 days after the second AZD1222 dose. The rearrangement uses TRBV5-1 and TRBJ1-1; weak D call: TRBD1 (6 bases). This CDR3 reads CASSLEFSGAGTEAFF. The CDR3, as DNA: TGCGCCAGCAGCTTGGAGTTCTCAGGGGCCGGCACTGAAGCTTTCTTT.